A selection of T cell receptor beta chains follows, all from one sample in a study of cytomegalovirus exposure and HLA in healthy donors. The table came from immunoSEQ multiplex PCR; TCRdb's copy has only in-frame clones and leaves some out. This sample has about 77,000 clones, with around 84% found just once. The sequencing sample was made of PBMCs. Receptors originate from a man aged 40-49 years in good health and CMV-seronegative. The CDR3 runs from the conserved cysteine through the conserved F or W. The D gene is left open where the match is weak. Only part of the rows carry a size: once, few, many, or a class if the clone is expanded.

v_gene	abundance	d_gene	j_gene	CDR3aa	CDR3nt
TRBV5-4	.	.	TRBJ2-7	CASSRDRSSYEQYF	TGTGCCAGCAGCCGGGATCGCAGCTCCTACGAGCAGTACTTC
TRBV4-3	once	TRBD2	TRBJ2-1	CASSHSSGRGYNEQFF	TGCGCCAGCAGCCATTCAAGCGGGAGAGGCTACAATGAGCAGTTCTTC
TRBV21-1	few	.	TRBJ1-5	CASSSRDREGPSNQPQHF	TGTGCCAGCAGCAGTCGGGACAGGGAAGGGCCTAGCAATCAGCCCCAGCATTTT
TRBV2	.	TRBD2	TRBJ2-1	CASSPGLAGLNEQFF	TGTGCCAGCAGCCCGGGACTAGCGGGTTTAAATGAGCAGTTCTTC
TRBV30	.	TRBD1	TRBJ2-3	CAWRRQGTTDTQYF	TGTGCCTGGAGAAGACAGGGGACCACAGATACGCAGTATTTT
TRBV5-1	few	.	TRBJ1-3	CASSLEGPYSGNTIYF	TGCGCCAGCAGCTTGGAGGGGCCATACTCTGGAAACACCATATATTTT
TRBV29-1	.	.	TRBJ2-7	CSVEVRSGEQYF	TGCAGCGTTGAAGTAAGGAGTGGGGAGCAGTACTTC
TRBV7-9	.	.	TRBJ1-4	CASSLLDQGIEKLFF	TGTGCCAGCAGCCTCCTCGATCAGGGAATCGAAAAACTGTTTTTT
TRBV9	.	.	TRBJ1-2	CASSVGGGNYGYTF	TGTGCCAGCAGCGTAGGCGGGGGTAACTATGGCTACACCTTC
TRBV9	few	.	TRBJ1-4	CASSVDSNEKLFF	TGTGCCAGCAGCGTGGACTCAAATGAAAAACTGTTTTTT
TRBV5-8	.	TRBD1	TRBJ1-5	CASSSRQGRNQPQHF	TGTGCCAGCAGCTCGCGACAGGGAAGGAATCAGCCCCAGCATTTT
TRBV30	.	TRBD2	TRBJ2-4	CAWSGLAGAGGNIQYF	TGTGCCTGGAGTGGGTTAGCGGGAGCCGGAGGGAACATTCAGTACTTC
TRBV15	.	.	TRBJ1-1	CATSRDRWTVAEAFF	TGTGCCACCAGCAGAGATCGATGGACAGTAGCTGAAGCTTTCTTT
TRBV25-1	.	.	TRBJ1-4	CASSESGRGTNEKLFF	TGTGCCAGCAGTGAATCCGGCAGGGGCACTAATGAAAAACTGTTTTTT
TRBV7-2	.	.	TRBJ2-3	CASSPTDRAEGGTQYF	TGTGCCAGCAGCCCAACCGACAGGGCCGAGGGGGGTACGCAGTATTTT
TRBV15	.	.	TRBJ2-3	CATSRVRDRTDTQYF	TGTGCCACCAGCAGAGTGCGGGATCGCACAGATACGCAGTATTTT
TRBV25-1	.	TRBD2	TRBJ2-5	CASPMGTGTSGQETQYF	TGTGCCAGCCCAATGGGAACCGGGACTAGCGGCCAAGAGACCCAGTACTTC
TRBV28	.	TRBD1	TRBJ1-6	CASSLTGGASYNSPLHF	TGTGCCAGCAGCCTGACAGGGGGCGCCTCCTATAATTCACCCCTCCACTTT
TRBV6-5	once	.	TRBJ1-1	CASSPSSGVSEAFF	TGTGCCAGCAGCCCTTCATCAGGGGTTTCTGAAGCTTTCTTT
TRBV27	few	TRBD2	TRBJ2-7	CASSFGFAGDWVEQYF	TGTGCCAGCAGTTTCGGTTTCGCGGGAGACTGGGTCGAGCAGTACTTC
TRBV2	.	TRBD2	TRBJ2-1	CASSAPLAGAYNEQFF	TGTGCCAGCAGTGCCCCACTAGCGGGAGCCTACAATGAGCAGTTCTTC
TRBV30	.	.	TRBJ2-3	CAGGLGGNTQYF	TGTGCCGGGGGCCTCGGAGGTAATACGCAGTATTTT
TRBV30	.	.	TRBJ1-3	CAWSDEGRTGNTIYF	TGTGCCTGGAGTGACGAGGGAAGGACTGGAAACACCATATATTTT
TRBV2	.	TRBD2	TRBJ2-7	CATIAGYTYEQYF	TGTGCCACCATAGCGGGTTATACCTACGAGCAGTACTTC
TRBV19	.	.	TRBJ1-4	CASSMKWTASATNEKLFF	TGTGCCAGTAGTATGAAATGGACAGCCTCTGCAACTAATGAAAAACTGTTTTTT
TRBV5-1	.	.	TRBJ2-2	CASRFLPGSSTGELFF	TGCGCCAGCAGATTTCTTCCCGGGAGCTCCACCGGGGAGCTGTTTTTT
TRBV7-9	.	TRBD2	TRBJ2-7	CASSPPSGTKDEQYF	TGTGCCAGCAGCCCGCCTTCCGGGACTAAAGACGAGCAGTACTTC
TRBV25-1	.	TRBD1	TRBJ2-3	CASSVTGADTQYF	TGTGCCAGCAGTGTCACAGGGGCAGATACGCAGTATTTT
TRBV28	once	TRBD1	TRBJ1-1	CASSLGVTGVNTEAFF	TGTGCCAGCAGTTTAGGGGTAACAGGGGTGAACACTGAAGCTTTCTTT